This T cell receptor beta chain is from a study of beta chain features in type 1 diabetes. Germline CDR1 SEHNR, CDR2 FQNEAQ (reference sequence). Deletions cut 5 bases from V and 5 bases from J, with 17 bases between. The CDR3 consists of 15 residues. This clone appeared a few times. Its antigen is currently unknown. Study-wide points: A moderate, significant TCRB CDR3 shortening appeared in type 1 diabetes across four CD4+ subsets.

Expressed TCRB transcripts were sequenced because the entire RNA isolate underwent reverse transcription. Naive, central memory and regulatory T cell samples averaged about 3.57 million reads. The table came from immunoSEQ multiplex PCR; TCRdb's copy has only in-frame clones and leaves some out. The sample lists nearly 700,000 clones, 13% occurring once. This clonotype was sampled from a man younger than 35 with type 1 diabetes. Sample: naive CD4+ T cells from blood. The chain carries TRBV7-9 and TRBJ2-3, with D perhaps TRBD1 (6 bases). CDR3 loop: CASSRQEGLLDTQYF. The CDR3 DNA reads as TGTGCCAGCAGCCGACAGGAAGGGCTATTAGATACGCAGTATTTT.